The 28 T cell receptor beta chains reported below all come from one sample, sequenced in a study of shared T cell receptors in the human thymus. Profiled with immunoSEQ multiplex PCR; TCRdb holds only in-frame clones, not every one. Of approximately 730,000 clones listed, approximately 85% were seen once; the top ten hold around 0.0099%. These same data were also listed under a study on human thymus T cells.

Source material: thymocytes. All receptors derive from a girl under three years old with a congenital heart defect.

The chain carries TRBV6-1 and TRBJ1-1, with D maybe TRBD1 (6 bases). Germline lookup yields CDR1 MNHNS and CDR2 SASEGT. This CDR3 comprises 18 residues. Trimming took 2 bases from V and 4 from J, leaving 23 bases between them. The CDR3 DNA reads TGTGCCAGCAGTGAATCACAGGGACGCCTCAGCCGCGGCACTGAAGCTTTCTTT. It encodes CASSESQGRLSRGTEAFF.

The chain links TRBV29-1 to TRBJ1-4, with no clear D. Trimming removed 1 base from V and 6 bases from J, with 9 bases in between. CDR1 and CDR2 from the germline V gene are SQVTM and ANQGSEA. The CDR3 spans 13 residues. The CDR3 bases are TGCAGCGTTGAAGGAGGAGATCATGAAAAACTGTTTTTT. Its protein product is CSVEGGDHEKLFF.

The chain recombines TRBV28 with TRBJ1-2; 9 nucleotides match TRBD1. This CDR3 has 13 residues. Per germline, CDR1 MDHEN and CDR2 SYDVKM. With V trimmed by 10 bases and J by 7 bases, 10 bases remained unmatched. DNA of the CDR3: TGTGCCACTCAAGCACAGGGGGCTCGTGGCTACACCTTC. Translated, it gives CATQAQGARGYTF.

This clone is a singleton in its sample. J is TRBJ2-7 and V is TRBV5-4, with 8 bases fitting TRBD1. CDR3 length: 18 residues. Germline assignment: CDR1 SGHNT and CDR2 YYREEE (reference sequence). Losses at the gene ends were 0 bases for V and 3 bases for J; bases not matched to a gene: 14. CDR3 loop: CASSLGSVRDRTVYEQYF. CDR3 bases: TGTGCCAGCAGCTTGGGCTCAGTCCGGGACAGGACAGTCTACGAGCAGTACTTC. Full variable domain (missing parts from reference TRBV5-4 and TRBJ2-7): ETGVTQSPTHLIKTRGQQVTLRCSSQSGHNTVSWYQQALGQGPQFIFQYYREEENGRGNFPPRFSGLQFPNYSSELNVNALELDDSALYLCASSLGSVRDRTVYEQYFGPGTRLTVT.

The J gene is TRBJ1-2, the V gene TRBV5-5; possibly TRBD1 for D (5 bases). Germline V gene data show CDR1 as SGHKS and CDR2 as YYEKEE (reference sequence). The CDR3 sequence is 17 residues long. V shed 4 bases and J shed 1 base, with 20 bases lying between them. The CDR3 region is CASSPGTAPSVNYGYTF. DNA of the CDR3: TGTGCCAGCAGCCCCGGGACTGCGCCCTCAGTTAACTATGGCTACACCTTC.

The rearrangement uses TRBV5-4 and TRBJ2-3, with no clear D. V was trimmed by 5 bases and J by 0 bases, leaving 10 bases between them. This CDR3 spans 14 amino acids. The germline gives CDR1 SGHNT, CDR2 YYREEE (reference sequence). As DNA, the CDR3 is TGTGCCAGCAGTTCGTATCCTAGCACAGATACGCAGTATTTT. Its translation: CASSSYPSTDTQYF.

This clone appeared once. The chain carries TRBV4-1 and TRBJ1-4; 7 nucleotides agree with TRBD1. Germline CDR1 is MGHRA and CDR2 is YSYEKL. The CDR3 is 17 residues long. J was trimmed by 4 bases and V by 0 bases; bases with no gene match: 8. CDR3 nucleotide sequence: TGCGCCAGCAGCCAAGATTATTCGGGGACAGATAATGAAAAACTGTTTTTT. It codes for CASSQDYSGTDNEKLFF.

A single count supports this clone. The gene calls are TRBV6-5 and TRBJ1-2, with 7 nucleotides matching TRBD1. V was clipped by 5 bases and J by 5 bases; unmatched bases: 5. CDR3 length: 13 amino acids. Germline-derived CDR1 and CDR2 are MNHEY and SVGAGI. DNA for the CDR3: TGTGCCAGCAGTACAGGGGTGGGGTATGGCTACACCTTC. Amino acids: CASSTGVGYGYTF.

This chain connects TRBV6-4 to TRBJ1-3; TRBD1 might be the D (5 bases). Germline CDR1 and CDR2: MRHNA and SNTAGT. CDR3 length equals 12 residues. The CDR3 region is CARRQGRNTIYF. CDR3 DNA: TGTGCAAGGCGGCAGGGTCGAAACACCATATATTTT.

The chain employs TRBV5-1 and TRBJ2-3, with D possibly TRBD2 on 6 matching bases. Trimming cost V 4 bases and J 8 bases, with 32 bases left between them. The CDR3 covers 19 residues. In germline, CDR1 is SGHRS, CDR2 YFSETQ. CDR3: CASSILPGGARGPAGTQYF. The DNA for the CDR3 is TGCGCCAGCAGCATTCTGCCGGGCGGGGCGAGGGGCCCTGCGGGTACGCAGTATTTT.

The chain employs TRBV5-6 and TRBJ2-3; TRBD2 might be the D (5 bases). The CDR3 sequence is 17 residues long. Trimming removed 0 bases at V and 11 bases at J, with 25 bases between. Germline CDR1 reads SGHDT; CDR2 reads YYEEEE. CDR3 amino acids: CASSLERTRVQPDLQYF. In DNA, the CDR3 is TGTGCCAGCAGCTTGGAACGTACTAGGGTACAACCAGATCTGCAGTATTTT.

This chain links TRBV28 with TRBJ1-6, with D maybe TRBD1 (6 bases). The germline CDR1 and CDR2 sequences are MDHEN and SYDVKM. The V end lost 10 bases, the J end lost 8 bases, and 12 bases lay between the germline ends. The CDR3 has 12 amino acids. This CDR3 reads CATLTGYSPLHF. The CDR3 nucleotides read TGTGCCACCCTAACAGGGTATTCACCCCTCCACTTT.

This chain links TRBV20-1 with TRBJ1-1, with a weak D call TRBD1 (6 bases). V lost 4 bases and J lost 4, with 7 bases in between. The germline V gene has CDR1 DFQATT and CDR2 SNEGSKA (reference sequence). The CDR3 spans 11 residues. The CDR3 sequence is CSAKGGTEAFF. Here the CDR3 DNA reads TGCAGTGCTAAAGGGGGCACTGAAGCTTTCTTT.

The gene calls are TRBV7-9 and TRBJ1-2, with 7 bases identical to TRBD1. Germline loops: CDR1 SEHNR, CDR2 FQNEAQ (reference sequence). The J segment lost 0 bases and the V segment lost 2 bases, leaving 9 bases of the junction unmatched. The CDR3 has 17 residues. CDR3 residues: CASSLLVQGQANYGYTF. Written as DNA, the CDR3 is TGTGCCAGCAGCTTACTTGTACAGGGGCAAGCTAACTATGGCTACACCTTC.

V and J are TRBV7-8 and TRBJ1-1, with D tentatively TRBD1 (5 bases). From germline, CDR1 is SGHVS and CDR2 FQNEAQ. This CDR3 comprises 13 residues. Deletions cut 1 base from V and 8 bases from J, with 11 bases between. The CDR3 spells CASSLERGCEAFF. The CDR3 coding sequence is TGTGCCAGCAGCTTAGAGCGGGGGTGCGAAGCTTTCTTT. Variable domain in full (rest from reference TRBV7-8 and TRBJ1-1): GAGVSQSPRYKVAKRGQDVALRCDPISGHVSLFWYQQALGQGPEFLTYFQNEAQLDKSGLPSDRFFAERPEGSVSTLKIQRTQQEDSAVYLCASSLERGCEAFFGQGTRLTVV.

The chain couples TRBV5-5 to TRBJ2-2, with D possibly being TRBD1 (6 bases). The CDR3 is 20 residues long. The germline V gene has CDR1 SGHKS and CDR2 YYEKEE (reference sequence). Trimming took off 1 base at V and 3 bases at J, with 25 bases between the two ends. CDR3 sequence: CASSLPQGWGPGLDTGELFF. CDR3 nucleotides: TGTGCCAGCAGCTTGCCTCAGGGGTGGGGGCCCGGGCTGGACACCGGGGAGCTGTTTTTT.

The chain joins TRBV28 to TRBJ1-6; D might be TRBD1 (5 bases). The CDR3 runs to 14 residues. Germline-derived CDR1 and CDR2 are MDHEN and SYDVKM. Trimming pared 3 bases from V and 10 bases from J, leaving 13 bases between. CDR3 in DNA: TGTGCCAGCAGTTTTCGGCAGGGAAACTCACCCCTCCACTTT. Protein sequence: CASSFRQGNSPLHF.

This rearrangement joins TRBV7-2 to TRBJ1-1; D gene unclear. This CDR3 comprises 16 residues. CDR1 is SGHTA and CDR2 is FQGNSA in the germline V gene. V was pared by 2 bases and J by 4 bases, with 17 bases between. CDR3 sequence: CASSLTLSPRCTEAFF. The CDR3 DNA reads TGTGCCAGCAGCTTAACCCTGAGTCCCCGGTGCACTGAAGCTTTCTTT.

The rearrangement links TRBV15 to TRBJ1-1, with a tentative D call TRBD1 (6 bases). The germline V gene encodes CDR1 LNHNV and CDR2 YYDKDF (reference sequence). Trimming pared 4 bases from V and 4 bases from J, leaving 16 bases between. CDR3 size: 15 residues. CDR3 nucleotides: TGTGCCACCAGCATAATACAGGGTAGGGGCACTGAAGCTTTCTTT. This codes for CATSIIQGRGTEAFF.

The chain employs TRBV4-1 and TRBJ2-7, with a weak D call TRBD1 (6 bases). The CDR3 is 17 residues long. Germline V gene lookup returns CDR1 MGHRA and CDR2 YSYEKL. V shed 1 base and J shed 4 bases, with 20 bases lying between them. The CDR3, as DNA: TGCGCCAGCAGCCAAGCGGCACAGGGAGAGGGTCGGTACGAGCAGTACTTC. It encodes CASSQAAQGEGRYEQYF.

The CDR3 bases are TGTGCCAGCAGTTTAACAGGGTTCGGCACTGAAGCTTTCTTT. Translated: CASSLTGFGTEAFF. This chain uses TRBV6-1 with TRBJ1-1, with D perhaps matching TRBD1 (6 bases). This CDR3 region has 14 residues. Trimming left V 5 bases short and J 4 bases short, with 14 bases between. The germline V gene encodes CDR1 MNHNS and CDR2 SASEGT.

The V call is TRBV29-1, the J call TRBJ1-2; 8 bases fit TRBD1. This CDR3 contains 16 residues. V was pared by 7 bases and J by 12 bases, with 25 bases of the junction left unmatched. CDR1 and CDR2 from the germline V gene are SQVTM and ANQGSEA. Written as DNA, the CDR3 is TGCAGCGCTACTCGAACGTTCGACAGGGGCGACAAAGGGGACACCTTC. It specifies CSATRTFDRGDKGDTF.

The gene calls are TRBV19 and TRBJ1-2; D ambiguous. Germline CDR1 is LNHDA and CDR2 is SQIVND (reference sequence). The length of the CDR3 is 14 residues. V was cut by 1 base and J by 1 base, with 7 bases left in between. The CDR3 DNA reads TGTGCCAGTAGTATAGGCGCGGTTAACTATGGCTACACCTTC. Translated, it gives CASSIGAVNYGYTF.

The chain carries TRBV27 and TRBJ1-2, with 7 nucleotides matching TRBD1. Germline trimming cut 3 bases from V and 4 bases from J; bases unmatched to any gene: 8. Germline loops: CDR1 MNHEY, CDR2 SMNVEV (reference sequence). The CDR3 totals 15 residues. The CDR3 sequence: CASSFHRDSRYGYTF. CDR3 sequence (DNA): TGTGCCAGCAGTTTTCACCGGGACAGCCGCTATGGCTACACCTTC.

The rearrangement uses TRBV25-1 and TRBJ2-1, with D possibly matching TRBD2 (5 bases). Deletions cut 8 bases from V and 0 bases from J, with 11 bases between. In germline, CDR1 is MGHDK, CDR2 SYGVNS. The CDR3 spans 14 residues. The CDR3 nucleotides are TGTGCCAGCCAGCGGAATACCTCCTACAATGAGCAGTTCTTC. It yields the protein CASQRNTSYNEQFF.

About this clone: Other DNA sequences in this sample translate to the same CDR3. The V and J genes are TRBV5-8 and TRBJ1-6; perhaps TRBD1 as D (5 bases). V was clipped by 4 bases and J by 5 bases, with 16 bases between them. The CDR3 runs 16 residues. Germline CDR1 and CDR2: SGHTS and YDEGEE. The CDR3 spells CASSRGRAGDNSPLHF. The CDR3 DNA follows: TGTGCCAGCAGCCGGGGGAGAGCAGGCGATAATTCACCCCTCCACTTT.

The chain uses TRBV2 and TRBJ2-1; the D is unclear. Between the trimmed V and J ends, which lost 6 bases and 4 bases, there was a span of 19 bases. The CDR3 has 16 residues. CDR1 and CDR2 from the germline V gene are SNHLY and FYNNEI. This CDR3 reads CASSYDMSPGYNEQFF. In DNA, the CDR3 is TGTGCCAGCAGCTACGATATGTCACCCGGGTACAATGAGCAGTTCTTC.

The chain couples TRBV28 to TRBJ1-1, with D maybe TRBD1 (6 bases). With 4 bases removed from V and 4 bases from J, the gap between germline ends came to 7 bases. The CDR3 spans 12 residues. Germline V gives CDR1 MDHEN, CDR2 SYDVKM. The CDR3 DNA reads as TGTGCCAGCAGTTACAGGGTCACTGAAGCTTTCTTT. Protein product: CASSYRVTEAFF.